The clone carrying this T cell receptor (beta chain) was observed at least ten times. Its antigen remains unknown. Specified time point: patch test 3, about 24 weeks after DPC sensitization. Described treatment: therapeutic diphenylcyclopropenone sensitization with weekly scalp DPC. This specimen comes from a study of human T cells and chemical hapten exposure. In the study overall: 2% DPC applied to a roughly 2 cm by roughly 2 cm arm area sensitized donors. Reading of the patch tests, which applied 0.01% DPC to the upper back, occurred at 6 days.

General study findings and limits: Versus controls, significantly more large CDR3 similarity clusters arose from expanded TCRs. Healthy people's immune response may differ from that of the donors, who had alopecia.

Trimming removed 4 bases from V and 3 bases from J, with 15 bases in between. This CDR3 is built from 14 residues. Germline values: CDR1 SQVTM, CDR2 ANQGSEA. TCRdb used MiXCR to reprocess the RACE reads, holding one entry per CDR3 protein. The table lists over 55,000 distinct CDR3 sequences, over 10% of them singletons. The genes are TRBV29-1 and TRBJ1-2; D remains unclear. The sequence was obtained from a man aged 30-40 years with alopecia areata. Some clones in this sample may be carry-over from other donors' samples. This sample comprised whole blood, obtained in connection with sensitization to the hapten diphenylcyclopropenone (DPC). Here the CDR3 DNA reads TGCAGCGTTGCTCGACGTTCTATTGACTATGGCTACACCTTC. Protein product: CSVARRSIDYGYTF.